This is a list of T cell receptor beta chains from one sample in a study of Ad26.COV2.S vaccination and SARS-CoV-2 variants. Sequenced by immunoSEQ multiplex PCR; TCRdb stores in-frame clones only, minus some. Of about 440,000 clones listed, around 90% are singletons. Sequencing was performed on peripheral blood, taken in a trial of Ad26.COV2.S vaccine versus placebo. All receptors come from a person between 18 and 60 years old who received the Ad26.COV2.S COVID-19 vaccine or a placebo. Each CDR3 is given with its conserved first and last residue. D genes are given only for firm matches. Clone size is stated in some rows and not others, as once, few, many or a class when expanded.

clone_size	v_call	d_call	j_call	cdr3_nt	cdr3_aa
-	TRBV28	-	TRBJ2-7	TGTGCCAGCAGTTTACCCGGATTCTCCTACGAGCAGTACTTC	CASSLPGFSYEQYF
-	TRBV21-1	-	TRBJ2-7	TGTGCCAGCAGCAATCTGCAGGGTACTAGCGGGAGGAAAGGCGAGCAGTACTTC	CASSNLQGTSGRKGEQYF
-	TRBV9	-	TRBJ1-1	TGTGCCAGCAGCGGAACCGGACGAAGAAAAGCTTTCTTT	CASSGTGRRKAFF
few	TRBV28	TRBD1	TRBJ1-5	TGTGCCAGCAGTACAGCAAGACAGGGAAACAATCAGCCCCAGCATTTT	CASSTARQGNNQPQHF
-	TRBV6-1	TRBD2	TRBJ2-1	TGTGCCAGCAGTGAAGCTAGCGGGAGTGGTGAGCAGTTCTTC	CASSEASGSGEQFF
-	TRBV2	TRBD1	TRBJ1-2	TGTGCCAGCAGTCGACAGGGTCAGGGTGGCTACACCTTC	CASSRQGQGGYTF
-	TRBV18	-	TRBJ1-6	TGTGCCAGCTCACCCGGTCCCTCCTATAATTCACCCCTCCACTTT	CASSPGPSYNSPLHF
-	TRBV7-2	-	TRBJ1-1	TGTGCCAGCAGCTTAGTGATTATGACAGCTCCGAGGGCTGAAGCTTTCTTT	CASSLVIMTAPRAEAFF
-	TRBV9	TRBD1	TRBJ1-2	TGTGCCAGCAGCGTAGCTCCTAAGGGACAGGGGGCAAGGGGCTACACCTTC	CASSVAPKGQGARGYTF
-	TRBV5-1	-	TRBJ1-1	TGCGCCAGCAGCTTGGTCTCCGGGACACTGAACACTGAAGCTTTCTTT	CASSLVSGTLNTEAFF
few	TRBV7-9	-	TRBJ2-1	TGTGCCAGCAGCTCCCACCCGGATGAGCAGTTCTTC	CASSSHPDEQFF
-	TRBV9	TRBD2	TRBJ2-2	TGTGCCAGCAGCGTAGGAGCGGGGGCGAACACCGGGGAGCTGTTTTTT	CASSVGAGANTGELFF
-	TRBV5-1	-	TRBJ2-2	TGCGCCAGCAGCTTGGCAGGCGGCGGGGACACCGGGGAGCTGTTTTTT	CASSLAGGGDTGELFF
-	TRBV6-1	-	TRBJ1-4	TGTGCCAGCAGTGAATTCTTAGGGGACACCTTTAATGAAAAACTGTTTTTT	CASSEFLGDTFNEKLFF